The 26 T cell receptor beta chains listed next were all sequenced from one sample in a study of cytomegalovirus exposure and HLA in healthy donors. Sequencing used immunoSEQ multiplex PCR; TCRdb keeps in-frame clones, though not all of them. The repertoire holds 130,000 to 150,000 clones, about 91% seen once, with 7.9% in the top ten. Source material: PBMCs. These receptors were collected from a woman between 18 and 30 years old in good health and CMV-seropositive.

CDR3 residues: CASSGLAIGEQYF. Here the CDR3 DNA reads TGTGCCAGCAGTGGACTAGCGATAGGCGAGCAGTACTTC. This rearrangement joins TRBV2 to TRBJ2-7; 8 nucleotides agree with TRBD2. Germline V gene sequence: CDR1 SNHLY, CDR2 FYNNEI. The junction had 5 bases not matched to a gene; V was cut back by 4 bases and J by 6 bases. This CDR3 contains 13 residues.

This rearrangement joins TRBV27 to TRBJ1-2, with 7 positions matching TRBD1. With 3 bases clipped from V and 6 bases from J, the junction kept 7 bases outside the gene matches. The germline V gene encodes CDR1 MNHEY and CDR2 SMNVEV (reference sequence). The CDR3 is 14 residues long. CDR3 nucleotides: TGTGCCAGCAGTTTTCTGCCCGACAGGGATGGCTACACCTTC. This encodes CASSFLPDRDGYTF.

The chain is built from TRBV6-1 and TRBJ1-5; TRBD1 is a possible D gene (5 bases). This CDR3 spans 13 amino acids. Between the trimmed V and J ends, which lost 2 bases and 7 bases, there was a span of 9 bases. CDR1 MNHNS and CDR2 SASEGT come from the germline V gene. CDR3 in amino acids: CASSENGGQPQHF. The CDR3 nucleotides read TGTGCCAGCAGTGAAAACGGGGGACAGCCCCAGCATTTT.

The rearrangement uses TRBV11-2 and TRBJ2-1; 13 bases are a match to TRBD2. After removal of 1 base from V and 4 bases from J, the junction contained 1 base not matched to a gene. Germline-derived CDR1 and CDR2 are SGHAT and FQNNGV. This CDR3 is built from 16 residues. CDR3 DNA sequence: TGTGCCAGCAGCTTAGCGACTAGCGGGAGGTACAATGAGCAGTTCTTC. Amino acids: CASSLATSGRYNEQFF.

The chain has TRBV28 and TRBJ1-5; D unclear. The CDR3 is made up of 11 amino acids. V lost 6 bases and J 4 bases, leaving 4 bases between the germline ends. Looked up from germline, CDR1 is MDHEN and CDR2 is SYDVKM. The CDR3 DNA reads as TGTGCCAGCAGCCCGAATCAGCCCCAGCATTTT. Amino acid sequence: CASSPNQPQHF.

The chain uses TRBV18 and TRBJ1-2, with 9 bases aligning to TRBD1. Germline CDR1 is KGHSH and CDR2 is LQKENI. V shed 6 bases and J 5 bases; nucleotides not matched to a gene: 10. This CDR3 has 15 amino acids. DNA for the CDR3: TGTGCCAGCTCTCGTCCCGGGACAGGGACTTATGGCTACACCTTC. This gives the protein CASSRPGTGTYGYTF. The variable domain in full, with the rest retrieved from reference TRBV18 and TRBJ1-2, is NAGVMQNPRHLVRRRGQEARLRCSPMKGHSHVYWYRQLPEEGLKFMVYLQKENIIDESGMPKERFSAEFPKEGPSILRIQQVVRGDSAAYFCASSRPGTGTYGYTFGSGTRLTVV.

The rearrangement uses TRBV7-8 and TRBJ1-5; TRBD1 matches 12 bases. CDR1 SGHVS and CDR2 FQNEAQ come from the germline V gene. This CDR3 has 16 amino acids. With 5 bases clipped from V and 5 bases from J, the junction kept 7 bases outside the gene matches. This CDR3 reads CASSLGTGGAYQPQHF. CDR3 DNA sequence: TGTGCCAGCAGCCTCGGGACAGGGGGCGCCTATCAGCCCCAGCATTTT.

The chain is built from TRBV5-1 and TRBJ2-5, with 8 bases matching TRBD2. V gave up 4 bases and J gave up 2 bases; unmatched junction bases: 7. From germline, CDR1 is SGHRS and CDR2 YFSETQ. This CDR3 comprises 15 residues. The CDR3 DNA follows: TGCGCCAGCAGCATCGGGACTAGTAGTCAAGAGACCCAGTACTTC. Amino acids: CASSIGTSSQETQYF.

The V call is TRBV10-3, the J call TRBJ2-7; TRBD1 agrees at 7 bases. The J segment lost 0 bases and the V segment lost 6 bases, leaving 5 bases of the junction unmatched. Germline values: CDR1 ENHRY, CDR2 SYGVKD. CDR3 length equals 14 residues. The chain's CDR3 is CAISGQVSSYEQYF. For the CDR3, the DNA is TGTGCCATCAGCGGACAGGTGAGCTCCTACGAGCAGTACTTC.

The rearrangement uses TRBV5-1 and TRBJ2-1; 12 bases agree with TRBD2. The CDR3 is 17 amino acids. V lost 1 base and J lost 7; bases outside the gene matches: 9. Germline V gives CDR1 SGHRS, CDR2 YFSETQ. The CDR3 sequence: CASSLPSGGAYDNEQFF. The CDR3 region has the DNA TGCGCCAGCAGCTTGCCTAGCGGGGGGGCCTATGATAATGAGCAGTTCTTC.

The chain employs TRBV6-1 and TRBJ1-2; the match to TRBD1 covers 7 bases. The germline gives CDR1 MNHNS, CDR2 SASEGT. This CDR3 contains 14 residues. V was clipped by 1 base and J by 7 bases; unmatched bases: 6. CDR3 sequence: CASSEGQGGGGYTF. The CDR3 DNA follows: TGTGCCAGCAGTGAAGGCCAAGGGGGCGGTGGCTACACCTTC.

This chain links TRBV9 with TRBJ2-1; TRBD2 is a possible D gene (6 bases). The germline V and J ends were trimmed by 6 bases and 2 bases, with 12 bases remaining between them. Germline V gene sequence: CDR1 SGDLS, CDR2 YYNGEE. The CDR3 consists of 14 residues. The CDR3 coding sequence is TGTGCCAGCATAGGAGGGCTCCCCTACAATGAGCAGTTCTTC. Protein sequence: CASIGGLPYNEQFF.

V gene TRBV5-4 combines with J gene TRBJ1-6, with D possibly TRBD1 on 5 matching bases. The CDR3 is 15 amino acids. Trimming removed 1 base at V and 5 bases at J, with 10 bases between. Germline CDR1 and CDR2: SGHNT and YYREEE (reference sequence). The CDR3 nucleotides read TGTGCCAGCAGCTTGTACAGGATAAATAATTCACCCCTCCACTTT. Its translation is CASSLYRINNSPLHF.

This clone was found a few times. The rearrangement joins TRBV27 to TRBJ2-2; 11 bases align to TRBD2. V shed 5 bases and J 6 bases; nucleotides not matched to a gene: 8. There are 16 residues in the CDR3. CDR1 and CDR2 (germline): MNHEY, SMNVEV (reference sequence). The CDR3 protein is CASSPMTSGAAGELFF. The CDR3 coding sequence is TGTGCCAGCAGTCCGATGACTAGCGGGGCTGCCGGGGAGCTGTTTTTT.

This chain joins TRBV5-4 and TRBJ2-2; the D is unclear. V lost 2 bases and J lost 2, with 7 bases in between. Germline assignment: CDR1 SGHNT and CDR2 YYREEE (reference sequence). The CDR3 extends over 14 amino acids. The CDR3: CASSFSPNTGELFF. The CDR3 nucleotides read TGTGCCAGCAGCTTTTCCCCTAACACCGGGGAGCTGTTTTTT.

V and J are TRBV6-5 and TRBJ1-3, with D uncertain. CDR3 length equals 16 residues. Germline CDR1 MNHEY, CDR2 SVGAGI. V was cut by 0 bases and J by 0 bases, with 9 bases left in between. The CDR3 sequence: CASSYSSATSGNTIYF. For the CDR3, the DNA is TGTGCCAGCAGTTACTCGAGCGCCACCTCTGGAAACACCATATATTTT.

This clone was seen a few times. The gene calls are TRBV7-9 and TRBJ1-2; tentatively, D is TRBD1 (6 bases). The V and J ends lost 2 bases and 5 bases respectively, with 9 bases between them. CDR3 length: 13 residues. Germline V gives CDR1 SEHNR, CDR2 FQNEAQ (reference sequence). CDR3 residues: CASSLSQGYGYTF. CDR3 DNA sequence: TGTGCCAGCAGCTTAAGCCAGGGGTATGGCTACACCTTC.

The V call is TRBV30, the J call TRBJ1-4, with 7 bases that match TRBD1. The germline V gene encodes CDR1 GTSNPN and CDR2 SVGIG (reference sequence). The CDR3 is made up of 15 amino acids. V gave up 2 bases and J gave up 4 bases; unmatched junction bases: 7. The CDR3 sequence: CAWSSPTGLNEKLFF. CDR3 in DNA: TGTGCCTGGAGTTCACCGACAGGGCTTAATGAAAAACTGTTTTTT.

The chain employs TRBV28 and TRBJ1-1; TRBD1 is a possible D gene (6 bases). Germline CDR1 MDHEN, CDR2 SYDVKM. This CDR3 spans 11 amino acids. The DNA of the CDR3 is TGTGTTGCGACAGGGAACACTGAAGCTTTCTTT. It encodes CVATGNTEAFF. Supplemented by reference TRBV28 and TRBJ1-1, the full variable domain reads DVKVTQSSRYLVKRTGEKVFLECVQDMDHENMFWYRQDPGLGLRLIYFSYDVKMKEKGDIPEGYSVSREKKERFSLILESASTNQTSMYLCVATGNTEAFFGQGTRLTVV.

This clone was recorded only once. The CDR3 DNA sequence: TGCAGCGTTGACCGGGACAGGGGGCCGAGGACTGAAGCTTTCTTT. This translates into CSVDRDRGPRTEAFF. This rearrangement joins TRBV29-1 to TRBJ1-1, with 12 positions matching TRBD1. This CDR3 is 15 amino acids long. The V and J ends lost 3 bases and 5 bases, in that order; junction bases with no gene match: 7. Per the germline V gene, CDR1 is SQVTM and CDR2 is ANQGSEA.

V gene TRBV27 combines with J gene TRBJ1-5; D perhaps matches TRBD1 (6 bases). The CDR3 contains 15 residues. Trimming left V 2 bases short and J 3 bases short, with 11 bases between. The germline V gene has CDR1 MNHEY and CDR2 SMNVEV (reference sequence). The CDR3 DNA is TGTGCCAGCAGTTTAGGGCAGGGGCCCAATCAGCCCCAGCATTTT. Its protein is CASSLGQGPNQPQHF.

The CDR3 sequence is CASSVVGAGVTDGELFF. In DNA form, the CDR3 reads TGTGCCAGCAGTGTGGTAGGAGCGGGAGTGACCGACGGGGAGCTGTTTTTT. This chain connects TRBV2 to TRBJ2-2, with 8 bases matching TRBD2. The CDR3 spans 17 residues. V lost 4 bases to trimming and J lost 7 bases; unmatched junction nucleotides: 14. Germline V CDR1 and CDR2: SNHLY, FYNNEI.

V usage is TRBV7-2 and J usage is TRBJ1-1; D remains ambiguous. Per germline, CDR1 SGHTA and CDR2 FQGNSA. The CDR3 is made up of 10 amino acids. Trimming took off 3 bases at V and 8 bases at J, with 4 bases between the two ends. The DNA for the CDR3 is TGTGCCAGCAGCTTTCCAGAAGCTTTCTTT. The encoded protein is CASSFPEAFF.

This chain joins TRBV9 and TRBJ2-3; TRBD1 matches at 9 bases. Trimming took 1 base from V and 3 from J; bases not matched to a gene: 3. This CDR3 contains 15 residues. Looked up from germline, CDR1 is SGDLS and CDR2 is YYNGEE. CDR3 protein: CASSVRDRATDTQYF. Written as DNA, the CDR3 is TGTGCCAGCAGCGTAAGGGACAGGGCAACAGATACGCAGTATTTT. Full variable domain (rest looked up from reference TRBV9 and TRBJ2-3): DSGVTQTPKHLITATGQRVTLRCSPRSGDLSVYWYQQSLDQGLQFLIQYYNGEERAKGNILERFSAQQFPDLHSELNLSSLELGDSALYFCASSVRDRATDTQYFGPGTRLTVL.

This clone was detected only once. V is TRBV11-2 and J is TRBJ1-2; TRBD1 agrees at 8 bases. Unmatched junction bases numbered 12, after V lost 8 bases and J lost 1 base. Germline CDR1 is SGHAT and CDR2 is FQNNGV. CDR3 size: 16 residues. The CDR3, as DNA: TGTGCCAGCCGTGTTAGCCCGACAGGGGATAACTATGGCTACACCTTC. Protein: CASRVSPTGDNYGYTF.

This clone was seen only once. The rearrangement uses TRBV5-1 and TRBJ1-2; 7 bases line up with TRBD1. Germline values: CDR1 SGHRS, CDR2 YFSETQ. Trimming cost V 2 bases and J 6 bases; bases outside gene matches: 7. The CDR3 is made up of 14 amino acids. The CDR3 here is CASSFGAGGDGYTF. In DNA form, the CDR3 reads TGCGCCAGCAGCTTTGGAGCAGGGGGAGATGGCTACACCTTC.